The 21 T cell receptor beta chains reported below all come from one sample, sequenced in a study of blood T cell repertoires in COVID-19. The data were produced by immunoSEQ multiplex PCR, yet TCRdb's version contains in-frame clones alone and is incomplete. The sample holds a few hundred thousand clones, about nine tenths seen once. Source material: PBMCs or T cells enriched from blood (not recorded which). Receptors were obtained from a woman aged 18-29 years who had recovered from COVID-19.

The rearrangement uses TRBV10-3 and TRBJ2-3; D may be TRBD2 (5 bases). The CDR3 runs to 14 residues. V was cut by 11 bases and J by 2 bases, with 17 bases left in between. Germline lookup yields CDR1 ENHRY and CDR2 SYGVKD. The chain's CDR3 is CASTNREFTDTQYF. CDR3 coding DNA: TGTGCCTCGACAAACCGGGAATTCACAGATACGCAGTATTTT.

The genes are TRBV27 and TRBJ2-7; 10 bases line up with TRBD1. After removal of 5 bases from V and 5 bases from J, the junction contained 6 bases not matched to a gene. The germline CDR1 and CDR2 sequences are MNHEY and SMNVEV (reference sequence). The CDR3 loop spans 14 amino acids. Here the CDR3 reads CASSPRDRGHEQYF. The CDR3, as DNA: TGTGCCAGCAGTCCCCGGGACAGGGGCCACGAGCAGTACTTC.

The chain links TRBV27 to TRBJ1-5; D is ambiguous. V shed 6 bases and J shed 2 bases, with 11 bases lying between them. Looked up from germline, CDR1 is MNHEY and CDR2 is SMNVEV (reference sequence). The CDR3 covers 14 residues. The CDR3 spells CASSPGNGNQPQHF. As DNA, the CDR3 is TGTGCCAGCAGCCCGGGAAACGGCAATCAGCCCCAGCATTTT.

This clone has just one count. The genes are TRBV5-6 and TRBJ1-2; 7 nucleotides agree with TRBD1. Looked up from germline, CDR1 is SGHDT and CDR2 is YYEEEE. This CDR3 is 14 amino acids long. V was pared by 4 bases and J by 2 bases, with 5 bases of the junction left unmatched. The CDR3 bases are TGTGCCAGCAGCACCGGGACAGAAAACTATGGCTACACCTTC. Encoded protein: CASSTGTENYGYTF.

The rearrangement uses TRBV12-3 or TRBV12-4 and TRBJ1-2; D may be TRBD1 (5 bases). The CDR3 spans 13 residues. V was trimmed by 4 bases and J by 6 bases, leaving 12 bases between them. CDR3 DNA: TGTGCCAGCAGTTCCGGGACTTCCCATGGCTACACCTTC. Translating gives CASSSGTSHGYTF.

This clone was seen only once. The chain uses TRBV25-1 and TRBJ2-7, with D perhaps matching TRBD2 (6 bases). This CDR3 spans 14 amino acids. Between the trimmed V and J ends, which lost 2 bases and 3 bases, there was a span of 11 bases. Germline assignment: CDR1 MGHDK and CDR2 SYGVNS. In DNA, the CDR3 is TGTGCCAGCAGTGAACTGGGACTCCGCTACGAGCAGTACTTC. It is translated as CASSELGLRYEQYF.

The chain couples TRBV5-6 to TRBJ1-6; perhaps TRBD1 as D (5 bases). The CDR3 is made up of 15 amino acids. V was shortened by 1 base and J by 10 bases, with 15 bases between the two germline ends. The germline V gene has CDR1 SGHDT and CDR2 YYEEEE. As DNA, the CDR3 is TGTGCCAGCAGCTTGTCTTCAGGGTTGGACTCACCCCTCCACTTT. Translating gives CASSLSSGLDSPLHF.

The chain uses TRBV15 and TRBJ1-6; unclear D gene. Trimming took 0 bases from V and 7 from J, leaving 10 bases between them. Germline V gene lookup returns CDR1 LNHNV and CDR2 YYDKDF (reference sequence). CDR3 length: 15 residues. CDR3 sequence: CATSRDPDLNSPLHF. The CDR3, as DNA: TGTGCCACCAGCAGAGATCCAGACTTAAATTCACCCCTCCACTTT.

This chain joins TRBV6-5 and TRBJ1-1, with 8 bases matching TRBD1. CDR1 and CDR2 from the germline V gene are MNHEY and SVGAGI. The junction had 9 bases not matched to a gene; V was cut back by 8 bases and J by 1 base. The CDR3 loop spans 15 amino acids. The CDR3 DNA reads TGTGCCAGCTTTCCCCAGGACAGGGCGAACACTGAAGCTTTCTTT. Its translation: CASFPQDRANTEAFF.

This clone was detected once. The chain couples TRBV18 to TRBJ1-4, with TRBD1 identical over 10 bases. With V trimmed by 6 bases and J by 0 bases, 7 bases remained unmatched. The CDR3 has 17 residues. The germline V gene encodes CDR1 KGHSH and CDR2 LQKENI. DNA of the CDR3: TGTGCCAGCTCTCCCGGGACAGGGGTTGCAACTAATGAAAAACTGTTTTTT. It translates to CASSPGTGVATNEKLFF.

The CDR3 DNA follows: TGTGCCAGCAGACAGTACGGACAGCCGTCCTATGGCTACACCTTC. Protein: CASRQYGQPSYGYTF. The rearrangement links TRBV6-5 to TRBJ1-2; possibly TRBD1 for D (6 bases). The CDR3 is 15 amino acids. Trimming shortened V by 6 bases and J by 4 bases, and 18 bases separated the two germline ends. CDR1 and CDR2 (germline): MNHEY, SVGAGI.

The CDR3 sequence is CASSQDPGGSSYNEQFF. CDR3 coding DNA: TGCGCCAGCAGCCAAGATCCAGGCGGGAGCTCCTACAATGAGCAGTTCTTC. The chain joins TRBV4-1 to TRBJ2-1; 7 positions agree with TRBD2. Losses at the gene ends were 0 bases for V and 0 bases for J; bases not matched to a gene: 5. This CDR3 has 17 amino acids. In germline, CDR1 is MGHRA, CDR2 YSYEKL.

V gene TRBV30 combines with J gene TRBJ1-1, with D uncertain. Germline V gene sequence: CDR1 GTSNPN, CDR2 SVGIG (reference sequence). The CDR3 spans 11 residues. V was cut by 6 bases and J by 0 bases, with 5 bases left in between. The CDR3 sequence is CACNMNTEAFF. In nucleotides, the CDR3 is TGTGCCTGCAACATGAACACTGAAGCTTTCTTT.

The chain couples TRBV7-8 to TRBJ2-1; 9 bases fit TRBD1. The CDR3 totals 17 residues. CDR1 SGHVS and CDR2 FQNEAQ come from the germline V gene. With V trimmed by 5 bases and J by 6 bases, 14 bases remained unmatched. As DNA, the CDR3 is TGTGCCAGCAGCACTTACAGGGGGCCGGGGAGGGGCAATGAGCAGTTCTTC. Translation: CASSTYRGPGRGNEQFF.

The chain recombines TRBV4-1 with TRBJ1-5; TRBD1 might be the D (6 bases). V lost 0 bases and J lost 6, with 12 bases in between. The CDR3 has 15 residues. Germline CDR1 MGHRA, CDR2 YSYEKL. CDR3 protein: CASSQEGTGPQPQHF. For the CDR3, the DNA is TGCGCCAGCAGCCAAGAGGGTACAGGGCCTCAGCCCCAGCATTTT.

This clone occurred a few times. The chain combines TRBV18 with TRBJ1-4; D possibly corresponds to TRBD1 (5 bases). Between the trimmed V and J ends, which lost 4 bases and 6 bases, there was a span of 12 bases. In germline, CDR1 is KGHSH, CDR2 LQKENI. There are 14 residues in the CDR3. DNA of the CDR3: TGTGCCAGCTCACTGACAGATGGAGATGAAAAACTGTTTTTT. This encodes CASSLTDGDEKLFF.

The V and J genes are TRBV2 and TRBJ2-7; D not certain. The CDR3 is 14 amino acids. CDR1 and CDR2 (germline): SNHLY, FYNNEI. Trimming shortened V by 3 bases and J by 2 bases, and 11 bases separated the two germline ends. The chain's CDR3 is CASSEGRIPYEQYF. Here the CDR3 DNA reads TGTGCCAGCAGTGAGGGCAGGATTCCCTACGAGCAGTACTTC. The entire variable domain, with the rest obtained from reference TRBV2 and TRBJ2-7, is as follows: EPEVTQTPSHQVTQMGQEVILRCVPISNHLYFYWYRQILGQKVEFLVSFYNNEISEKSEIFDDQFSVERPDGSNFTLKIRSTKLEDSAMYFCASSEGRIPYEQYFGPGTRLTVT.

This clone has a single count. V and J are TRBV10-3 and TRBJ1-1; possibly TRBD1 for D (5 bases). V was trimmed by 6 bases and J by 8 bases, leaving 10 bases between them. The CDR3 is 11 residues long. Germline CDR1 is ENHRY and CDR2 is SYGVKD. The CDR3 DNA reads TGTGCCATCAGCGACAGTCGCGAAGCTTTCTTT. Residues: CAISDSREAFF.

A remark on this clone: One end of the junction varies from germline; a read error may be responsible. The chain carries TRBV7-7 and TRBJ2-2; 10 bases map to TRBD2. From germline, CDR1 is SSHAT and CDR2 FNYEAQ (reference sequence). There are 16 residues in the CDR3. CDR3 sequence reads: CASSSGLAAGAGELFF. In DNA form, the CDR3 reads TGTGCTAGCAGCTCAGGACTAGCGGCCGGGGCCGGGGAGCTGTTTTTT.

The chain uses TRBV5-1 and TRBJ1-1, with a possible D match to TRBD1 (5 bases). The CDR3 runs to 13 residues. V lost 6 bases, J lost 3 bases, and 12 bases lay in between. Per the germline V gene, CDR1 is SGHRS and CDR2 is YFSETQ. CDR3 sequence (DNA): TGCGCCAGCACCACCTGGGGGGACACTGAAGCTTTCTTT. The encoded protein is CASTTWGDTEAFF.

The chain employs TRBV5-4 and TRBJ2-5, with 7 positions matching TRBD2. V lost 1 base to trimming and J lost 3 bases; unmatched junction nucleotides: 0. Germline loops: CDR1 SGHNT, CDR2 YYREEE (reference sequence). The CDR3 is made up of 13 amino acids. The CDR3 coding sequence is TGTGCCAGCAGCTTGACTAGCGAAGAGACCCAGTACTTC. As protein: CASSLTSEETQYF.